What follows are 30 T cell receptor beta chains derived from one specimen sequenced in a study of OX40 agonist ivuxolimab in advanced cancers. Clones were read by immunoSEQ multiplex PCR, and TCRdb kept only the in-frame ones, dropping some. The repertoire holds tens of thousands of clones, with around 84% as singletons. This material consisted of CD4+ or CD8+ T cells sorted from blood, taken in a trial of the OX40 agonist ivuxolimab. The receptors here all came from an adult with an advanced solid tumor such as melanoma, head and neck, liver or kidney cancer.

The chain links TRBV2 to TRBJ1-6; D remains ambiguous. The germline V and J ends were trimmed by 6 bases and 0 bases, with 12 bases remaining between them. The CDR3 is 16 amino acids. Germline CDR1 and CDR2: SNHLY and FYNNEI. In nucleotides, the CDR3 is TGTGCCAGCAGCGCCACCCGGAGCTCCTATAATTCACCCCTCCACTTT. Translation gives CASSATRSSYNSPLHF.

In DNA form, the CDR3 reads TGTGCCAGCAGCGCTGGTGGCTCCTCCTACGAGCAGTACTTC. Its protein product is CASSAGGSSYEQYF. The V call is TRBV5-4, the J call TRBJ2-7, with unresolved D. The CDR3 loop spans 14 amino acids. Germline V gives CDR1 SGHNT, CDR2 YYREEE (reference sequence). V shed 4 bases and J shed 0 bases, with 11 bases lying between them.

This clone was seen a handful of times. V is TRBV6-5 and J is TRBJ1-2; D uncertain. Per germline, CDR1 MNHEY and CDR2 SVGAGI. Trimming stripped 4 bases from V and 8 bases from J, with 11 bases between. The CDR3 loop spans 12 amino acids. This chain's CDR3 is CASSSELMGYTF. As DNA, the CDR3 is TGTGCCAGCAGTTCGGAATTGATGGGCTACACCTTC.

This chain links TRBV4-1 with TRBJ1-5, with TRBD1 as a possible D gene (5 bases). The CDR3 contains 13 residues. The V end lost 3 bases, the J end lost 3 bases, and 6 bases lay between the germline ends. Germline V gene sequence: CDR1 MGHRA, CDR2 YSYEKL. The CDR3 region is CASSQTDNQPQHF. The CDR3 region has the DNA TGCGCCAGCAGCCAGACAGACAATCAGCCCCAGCATTTT.

This sequence joins TRBV7-2 and TRBJ1-2; maybe TRBD1 (6 bases). The germline V gene has CDR1 SGHTA and CDR2 FQGNSA. V was cut by 5 bases and J by 4 bases, with 17 bases left in between. The CDR3 is 15 residues long. The CDR3 protein is CASSTGQPGTYGYTF. The CDR3 DNA reads as TGTGCCAGCAGCACCGGACAGCCGGGGACCTATGGCTACACCTTC.

The chain uses TRBV2 and TRBJ2-2; D possibly uses TRBD1 or TRBD2 (5 bases each). CDR3 length: 14 amino acids. V was trimmed by 9 bases and J by 4 bases, leaving 15 bases between them. The germline V gene encodes CDR1 SNHLY and CDR2 FYNNEI. The CDR3 DNA reads as TGTGCCAGTATGGGGACCGCGCTCACCGGGGAGCTGTTTTTT. It codes for CASMGTALTGELFF.

In DNA form, the CDR3 reads TGTGCCAGCACGGGGACAGCGGAGGGGGCCAACGTCCTGACTTTC. Protein sequence: CASTGTAEGANVLTF. This chain uses TRBV9 with TRBJ2-6; TRBD1 agrees at 7 bases. The germline gives CDR1 SGDLS, CDR2 YYNGEE. V was clipped by 6 bases and J by 4 bases; unmatched bases: 7. The CDR3 is 15 amino acids.

This clone was found once. The V call is TRBV28, the J call TRBJ2-1; 16 nucleotides line up with TRBD2. The junction had 9 bases not matched to a gene; V was cut back by 5 bases and J by 5 bases. This CDR3 contains 18 residues. Per germline, CDR1 MDHEN and CDR2 SYDVKM. CDR3 bases: TGTGCCAGCAGTCCCGGGACTAGCGGGAGGGCGGGCCACAATGAGCAGTTCTTC. Its protein is CASSPGTSGRAGHNEQFF.

The CDR3 here is CASSVSTGLGYTF. The CDR3 bases are TGTGCCAGCAGTGTTTCCACAGGGCTTGGCTACACCTTC. This rearrangement joins TRBV2 to TRBJ1-2, with a possible D match to TRBD1 (6 bases). This CDR3 region has 13 residues. The V gene's germline CDR1 is SNHLY and CDR2 FYNNEI. Trimming shortened V by 4 bases and J by 7 bases, and 13 bases separated the two germline ends.

The chain employs TRBV18 and TRBJ2-7, with 8 bases that match TRBD2. Germline CDR1 KGHSH, CDR2 LQKENI. The CDR3 length is 13 residues. The junction had 4 bases not matched to a gene; V was cut back by 6 bases and J by 3 bases. The CDR3 bases are TGTGCCAGCTCCGAGACTAGCGACTACGAGCAGTACTTC. It translates to CASSETSDYEQYF.

This rearrangement joins TRBV9 to TRBJ1-1; D is possibly TRBD1 (5 bases). CDR1 and CDR2 (germline): SGDLS, YYNGEE. Trimming left V 7 bases short and J 8 bases short, with 12 bases between. The CDR3 is 11 amino acids. CDR3: CASGGGIEAFF. The CDR3 bases are TGTGCCAGCGGGGGAGGAATAGAAGCTTTCTTT.

The chain recombines TRBV2 with TRBJ2-7; D might be TRBD1 (5 bases). Germline assignment: CDR1 SNHLY and CDR2 FYNNEI. CDR3 size: 12 residues. The V end was cut by 7 bases, the J end by 2 bases, with 9 bases between. The DNA of the CDR3 is TGTGCCAGCAAAGACAGTCCCTACGAGCAGTACTTC. Amino acids: CASKDSPYEQYF.

This clone was counted only a few times. The V and J genes are TRBV7-9 and TRBJ2-5; D may be TRBD2 (5 bases). This CDR3 region has 16 residues. CDR1 and CDR2 from the germline V gene are SEHNR and FQNEAQ (reference sequence). Trimming shortened V by 5 bases and J by 3 bases, and 19 bases separated the two germline ends. CDR3 amino acids: CASSPSLLGEKETQYF. CDR3 coding DNA: TGTGCCAGCAGCCCCTCGTTGTTGGGAGAAAAAGAGACCCAGTACTTC.

V and J are TRBV2 and TRBJ1-5; D unclear. V dropped 3 bases and J dropped 1 base, with 1 base sitting between them. The CDR3 is 12 residues long. Germline-derived CDR1 and CDR2 are SNHLY and FYNNEI. The CDR3 protein is CASSESNQPQHF. DNA for the CDR3: TGTGCCAGCAGTGAGAGCAATCAGCCCCAGCATTTT.

The chain employs TRBV11-2 and TRBJ1-2; D is uncertain. The CDR3 is made up of 15 amino acids. The germline gives CDR1 SGHAT, CDR2 FQNNGV. With 0 bases removed from V and 5 bases from J, the gap between germline ends came to 13 bases. CDR3 loop: CASSLDQLSSYGYTF. The CDR3 DNA reads as TGTGCCAGCAGCTTAGATCAGCTCAGTTCTTATGGCTACACCTTC.

The genes are TRBV19 and TRBJ1-1; the D is unclear. There are 14 residues in the CDR3. The germline V gene encodes CDR1 LNHDA and CDR2 SQIVND (reference sequence). V lost 4 bases and J lost 5, with 14 bases in between. CDR3 residues: CASSTSGPGTEAFF. CDR3 coding DNA: TGTGCCAGTAGTACTAGCGGGCCGGGGACTGAAGCTTTCTTT.

The gene calls are TRBV9 and TRBJ2-7; tentatively, D is TRBD2 (6 bases). The CDR3 loop spans 14 amino acids. Trimming removed 2 bases from V and 4 bases from J, with 13 bases in between. Germline CDR1 is SGDLS and CDR2 is YYNGEE. The CDR3 coding sequence is TGTGCCAGCAGCGTCGGACGAGGGAGGTACGAGCAGTACTTC. This codes for CASSVGRGRYEQYF.

The genes are TRBV12-5 and TRBJ2-5; D might be TRBD2 (6 bases). There are 15 residues in the CDR3. Per the germline V gene, CDR1 is LGHNT and CDR2 is FRNRAP. V lost 4 bases, J lost 1 base, and 13 bases lay in between. Here the CDR3 reads CASGSGAGSQETQYF. CDR3 bases: TGTGCTAGTGGTTCCGGGGCGGGGAGCCAAGAGACCCAGTACTTC.

The rearrangement joins TRBV6-1 to TRBJ2-1; D may match TRBD1 or TRBD2 (5 bases each). Trimming stripped 7 bases from V and 11 bases from J, with 21 bases between. Germline V CDR1 and CDR2: MNHNS, SASEGT. The CDR3 sequence is 14 residues long. As DNA, the CDR3 is TGTGCCAGCAAGAACCCCGGCCGGGGACGGAAGCAGTTCTTC. Amino acid sequence: CASKNPGRGRKQFF.

The gene calls are TRBV29-1 and TRBJ2-1; TRBD1 or TRBD2 may be the D gene (6 bases each). The CDR3 consists of 12 residues. Trimming took 7 bases from V and 9 from J, leaving 16 bases between them. CDR1 is SQVTM and CDR2 is ANQGSEA in the germline V gene. CDR3 nucleotide sequence: TGCAGCGGCGAGAGGGGGGCAGGTGAGCAGTTCTTC. Its translation is CSGERGAGEQFF.

The V call is TRBV10-3, the J call TRBJ2-5; TRBD1 matches at 7 bases. CDR1 ENHRY and CDR2 SYGVKD come from the germline V gene. The CDR3 consists of 12 residues. V gave up 10 bases and J gave up 3 bases; unmatched junction bases: 5. CDR3 in DNA: TGTGCCACCAGGGGGTCGAAAGAGACCCAGTACTTC. This encodes CATRGSKETQYF.

Regarding this clone: Additional DNA sequences in this sample encode the identical CDR3. This chain joins TRBV28 and TRBJ1-2, with D possibly matching TRBD1 (5 bases). The V gene lost 6 bases and the J gene lost 0 bases, with 11 bases spanning the gap. The germline CDR1 and CDR2 sequences are MDHEN and SYDVKM. The CDR3 has 14 amino acids. CDR3 nucleotides: TGTGCCAGCAGCTTGACAGTACCTAACTATGGCTACACCTTC. Translated: CASSLTVPNYGYTF.

The V call is TRBV5-8, the J call TRBJ1-6, with D tentatively TRBD1 (5 bases). Germline lookup yields CDR1 SGHTS and CDR2 YDEGEE. The CDR3 contains 13 residues. Trimming left V 6 bases short and J 10 bases short, with 14 bases between. CDR3 region: CASTPGRDSPLHF. The CDR3 nucleotides read TGTGCCAGCACCCCGGGCAGGGACTCACCCCTCCACTTT.

V gene TRBV2 combines with J gene TRBJ2-7; possible D gene TRBD2, 5 bases. The V gene's germline CDR1 is SNHLY and CDR2 FYNNEI. The V gene lost 7 bases and the J gene lost 1 base, with 17 bases spanning the gap. The CDR3 runs 15 residues. This CDR3 is CASTMQAGRSYEQYF. DNA for the CDR3: TGTGCCAGCACGATGCAGGCGGGTCGGTCCTACGAGCAGTACTTC.

V usage is TRBV11-2 and J usage is TRBJ1-3; D perhaps matches TRBD1 (6 bases). Per the germline V gene, CDR1 is SGHAT and CDR2 is FQNNGV. The CDR3 is 16 amino acids. V was trimmed by 5 bases and J by 0 bases, leaving 14 bases between them. The CDR3 is CASSSGQSHSGNTIYF. CDR3 DNA: TGTGCCAGCAGCAGCGGACAGTCCCACTCTGGAAACACCATATATTTT.

J is TRBJ1-2 and V is TRBV6-1; TRBD1 matches at 7 bases. CDR3 length: 14 residues. CDR1 is MNHNS, CDR2 SASEGT, per germline. The trim removed 4 bases at V and 3 bases at J, leaving 5 bases unmatched. The CDR3 DNA reads TGTGCCAGCAGTGCCGGGACAGCCGACTATGGCTACACCTTC. It specifies CASSAGTADYGYTF.

V usage is TRBV7-9 and J usage is TRBJ2-7; D is unresolved. The CDR3 loop spans 13 amino acids. Trimming took off 4 bases at V and 1 base at J, with 8 bases between the two ends. Germline V gives CDR1 SEHNR, CDR2 FQNEAQ (reference sequence). The chain's CDR3 is CASSSSTSYEQYF. As DNA, the CDR3 is TGTGCCAGCAGCTCCTCGACGTCCTACGAGCAGTACTTC.

The J gene is TRBJ1-4, the V gene TRBV5-1, with D possibly being TRBD1 (6 bases). V shed 4 bases and J shed 11 bases, with 30 bases lying between them. The V gene's germline CDR1 is SGHRS and CDR2 YFSETQ. This CDR3 spans 18 amino acids. Written as DNA, the CDR3 is TGCGCCAGCAGCCAAGGCCCGGGGGGGGCGAATGAGGCAGGGAAACTGTTTTTT. Translating gives CASSQGPGGANEAGKLFF.

A few counts support this clone. V usage is TRBV6-6 and J usage is TRBJ1-1; no firm D call. V dropped 2 bases and J dropped 11 bases, with 9 bases sitting between them. This CDR3 spans 11 amino acids. The germline CDR1 and CDR2 sequences are MNHNY and SVGAGI (reference sequence). This chain's CDR3 is CASSYGDRAFF. For the CDR3, the DNA is TGTGCCAGCAGTTACGGGGATCGGGCTTTCTTT.

The rearrangement links TRBV7-2 to TRBJ2-5; D not certain. Germline V gives CDR1 SGHTA, CDR2 FQGNSA. This CDR3 spans 15 amino acids. V dropped 1 base and J dropped 0 bases, with 9 bases sitting between them. CDR3 sequence reads: CASSLVRSDQETQYF. The CDR3 DNA is TGTGCCAGCAGCTTAGTTAGGTCAGACCAAGAGACCCAGTACTTC. The full variable domain, its missing parts supplied by reference TRBV7-2 and TRBJ2-5, is GAGVSQSPSNKVTEKGKDVELRCDPISGHTALYWYRQSLGQGLEFLIYFQGNSAPDKSGLPSDRFSAERTGGSVSTLTIQRTQQEDSAVYLCASSLVRSDQETQYFGPGTRLLVL.